This section outlines one TCR beta chain sequence together with its context. Its target is unknown. Clones were read by immunoSEQ multiplex PCR, and TCRdb kept only the in-frame ones, dropping some. The sample has under 65,000 clones; around 84% are singletons. The sample is drawn from a study of OX40 agonist ivuxolimab in advanced cancers. In the study overall: Ivuxolimab was administered intravenously to patients at 0.01 to 10 mg/kg every 2 weeks.

In germline, CDR1 is GTSNPN, CDR2 SVGIG (reference sequence). V was cut by 5 bases and J by 0 bases, with 14 bases left in between. The CDR3 spans 15 residues. Regarding the study as a whole: CD8+ T cells showed, on average, more clonal expansion than CD4+ cells. Both CD4+ and CD8+ T cell populations in blood had undergone clonal expansion by week 6 at 0.1 to 3.0 mg/kg.

This specimen was CD4+ or CD8+ T cells sorted from blood, taken in a trial of the OX40 agonist ivuxolimab. The rearrangement joins TRBV30 to TRBJ2-1; D is uncertain. This clonotype was obtained from an adult with an advanced solid tumor such as melanoma, head and neck, liver or kidney cancer. The CDR3 is CAWGPGLSSYNEQFF. The CDR3 nucleotides are TGTGCCTGGGGGCCCGGGCTCAGCTCCTACAATGAGCAGTTCTTC.